This T cell receptor (beta chain) was documented in a study of spatial heterogeneity in lung cancer. Study information: The study observed each unique TCR and UMI combination more than ten times on average in raw reads.

Noted time point: sample taken at primary tumor resection. Tumor, nontumor lung or frozen PBMC supplied whole RNA that was sequenced unsorted. This clonotype was counted only a few times. CDR1 is MDHEN and CDR2 is SYDVKM in the germline V gene. Trimming took off 6 bases at V and 7 bases at J, with 16 bases between the two ends. The CDR3 runs 13 residues. TCRdb reprocessed the 5' RACE reads via MiXCR and lists one record per CDR3 protein. The sample has 22,000 or so distinct CDR3 sequences, roughly 4.6% seen once; the top ten hold roughly 35%. The gene calls are TRBV28 and TRBJ2-7; possibly TRBD1 for D (5 bases). Sequenced material: PBMCs, taken at surgery. This sequence originates from a male donor with early-stage non-small cell lung cancer. CDR3 sequence reads: CASSQTGAKEQYF. CDR3 in DNA: TGTGCCAGCAGCCAGACTGGGGCGAAAGAGCAGTACTTC.